This entry is about one T cell receptor beta chain. These data belong to a study of blood T cell repertoires in COVID-19. The overall study: In each case, the material was cDNA or gDNA derived from T cells, B-cell-depleted T cells, or PBMCs.

V was clipped by 0 bases and J by 7 bases; unmatched bases: 0. The CDR3 is 13 amino acids. The germline gives CDR1 KGHDR, CDR2 SFDVKD. Authors' processing steps: From reference gene primer amplification, estimates of nucleated cell counts were derived. The assay was immunoSEQ multiplex PCR, and TCRdb's table has in-frame clones only and misses some. D and trimming were read from the DNA, whereas the V and J calls and clone size are those reported in that table. The sample yields 250,000 or so clones, around nine tenths seen once. This TCR was recovered from a woman aged 40 to 49 who had recovered from COVID-19. The sample taken for sequencing was peripheral blood. The rearrangement uses TRBV24-1 and TRBJ1-1, with TRBD1 identical over 8 bases. CDR3 sequence (DNA): TGTGCCACCAGTGATTTGGGACAGGGTGAAGCTTTCTTT. Residues: CATSDLGQGEAFF.